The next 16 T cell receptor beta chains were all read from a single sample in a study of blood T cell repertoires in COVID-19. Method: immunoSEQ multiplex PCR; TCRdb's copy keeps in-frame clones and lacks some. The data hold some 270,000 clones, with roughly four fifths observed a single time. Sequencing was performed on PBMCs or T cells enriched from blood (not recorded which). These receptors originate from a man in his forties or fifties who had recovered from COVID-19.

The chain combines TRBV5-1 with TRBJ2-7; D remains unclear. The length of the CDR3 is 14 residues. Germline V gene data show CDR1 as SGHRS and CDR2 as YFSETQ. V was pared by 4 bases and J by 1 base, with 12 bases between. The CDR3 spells CASSPLAQSYEQYF. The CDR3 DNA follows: TGCGCCAGCAGCCCCCTGGCCCAGTCCTACGAGCAGTACTTC.

The CDR3 nucleotides are TGTGCCAGCAGCCAAGGTGGACAGGGGTACTATGGCTACACCTTC. As protein: CASSQGGQGYYGYTF. V is TRBV3-1 (or the pseudogene TRBV3-2) and J is TRBJ1-2; 9 bases agree with TRBD1. The CDR3 covers 15 residues. Unmatched junction bases numbered 3, after V lost 1 base and J lost 3 bases. CDR1 is LGHDT and CDR2 is YNNKEL in the germline V gene (reference sequence).

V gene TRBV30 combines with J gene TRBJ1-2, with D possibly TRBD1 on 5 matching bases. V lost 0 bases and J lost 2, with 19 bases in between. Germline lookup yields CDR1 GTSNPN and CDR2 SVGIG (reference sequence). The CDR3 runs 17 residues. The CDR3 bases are TGTGCCTGGAGTGTAATGCCTCAGGGCCTGCCCAACTATGGCTACACCTTC. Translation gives CAWSVMPQGLPNYGYTF.

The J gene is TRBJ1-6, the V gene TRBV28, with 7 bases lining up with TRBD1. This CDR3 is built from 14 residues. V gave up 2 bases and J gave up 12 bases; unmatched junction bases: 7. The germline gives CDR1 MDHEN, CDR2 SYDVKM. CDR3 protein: CASSLLGGGGPLHF. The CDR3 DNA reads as TGTGCCAGCAGTTTACTAGGGGGCGGTGGACCCCTCCACTTT. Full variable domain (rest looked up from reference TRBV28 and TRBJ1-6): DVKVTQSSRYLVKRTGEKVFLECVQDMDHENMFWYRQDPGLGLRLIYFSYDVKMKEKGDIPEGYSVSREKKERFSLILESASTNQTSMYLCASSLLGGGGPLHFGNGTRLTVT.

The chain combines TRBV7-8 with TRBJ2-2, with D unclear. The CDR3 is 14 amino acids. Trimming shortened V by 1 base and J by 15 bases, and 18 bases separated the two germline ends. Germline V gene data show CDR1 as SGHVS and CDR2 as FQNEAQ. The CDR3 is CASSLEGGSVSVFF. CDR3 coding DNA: TGTGCCAGCAGCTTAGAAGGCGGCTCAGTCTCGGTGTTTTTT.

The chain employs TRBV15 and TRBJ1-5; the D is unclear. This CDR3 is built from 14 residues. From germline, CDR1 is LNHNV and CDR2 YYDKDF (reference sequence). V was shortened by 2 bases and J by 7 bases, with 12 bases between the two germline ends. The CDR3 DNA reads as TGTGCCACCAGCAGACGGGGATTGTGGCAGCCCCAGCATTTT. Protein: CATSRRGLWQPQHF.

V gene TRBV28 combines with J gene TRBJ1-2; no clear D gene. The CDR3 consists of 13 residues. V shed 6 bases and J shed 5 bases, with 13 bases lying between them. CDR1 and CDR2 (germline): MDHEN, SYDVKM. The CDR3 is CASRRQDRYGYTF. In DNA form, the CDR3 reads TGTGCCAGCAGGCGTCAGGATAGATATGGCTACACCTTC.

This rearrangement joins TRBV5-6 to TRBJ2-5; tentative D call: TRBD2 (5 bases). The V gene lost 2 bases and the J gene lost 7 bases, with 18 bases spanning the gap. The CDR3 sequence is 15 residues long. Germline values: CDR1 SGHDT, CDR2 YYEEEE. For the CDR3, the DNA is TGTGCCAGCAGCTTTACGTATCCTGGTGGAGGGACCCAGTACTTC. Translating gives CASSFTYPGGGTQYF.

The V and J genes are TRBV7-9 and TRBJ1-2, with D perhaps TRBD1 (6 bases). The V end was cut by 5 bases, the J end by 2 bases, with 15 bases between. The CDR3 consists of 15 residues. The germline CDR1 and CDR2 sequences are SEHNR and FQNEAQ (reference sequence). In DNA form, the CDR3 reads TGTGCCAGCAGCCCGACAGGACTCCAGAACTATGGCTACACCTTC. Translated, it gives CASSPTGLQNYGYTF.

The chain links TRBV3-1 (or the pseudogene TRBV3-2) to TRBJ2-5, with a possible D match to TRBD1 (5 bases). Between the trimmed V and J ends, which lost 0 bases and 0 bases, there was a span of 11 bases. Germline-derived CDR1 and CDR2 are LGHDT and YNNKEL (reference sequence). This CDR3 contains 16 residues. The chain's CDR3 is CASSQDLTDDQETQYF. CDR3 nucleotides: TGTGCCAGCAGCCAAGATCTGACAGACGACCAAGAGACCCAGTACTTC.

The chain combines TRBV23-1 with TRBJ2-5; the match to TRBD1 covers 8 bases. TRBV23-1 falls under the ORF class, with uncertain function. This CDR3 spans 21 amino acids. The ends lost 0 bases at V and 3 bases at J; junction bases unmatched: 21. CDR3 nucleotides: TGCGCCAGCAGTCAATCTCCTACCACAGGGGGTATAGATTCTTTGAAAGAGACCCAGTACTTC. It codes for CASSQSPTTGGIDSLKETQYF.

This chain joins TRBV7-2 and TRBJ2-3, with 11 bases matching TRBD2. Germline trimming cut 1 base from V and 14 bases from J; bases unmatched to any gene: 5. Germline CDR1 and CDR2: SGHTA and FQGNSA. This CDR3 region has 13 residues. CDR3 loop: CASSLVLAGVAYF. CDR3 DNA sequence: TGTGCCAGCAGCTTAGTACTAGCGGGAGTAGCGTATTTT.

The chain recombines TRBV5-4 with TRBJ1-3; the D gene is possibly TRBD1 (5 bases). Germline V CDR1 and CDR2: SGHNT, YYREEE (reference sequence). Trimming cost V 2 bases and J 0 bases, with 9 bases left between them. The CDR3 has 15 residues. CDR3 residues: CASSFGGDSGNTIYF. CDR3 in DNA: TGTGCCAGCAGCTTCGGGGGGGACTCTGGAAACACCATATATTTT.

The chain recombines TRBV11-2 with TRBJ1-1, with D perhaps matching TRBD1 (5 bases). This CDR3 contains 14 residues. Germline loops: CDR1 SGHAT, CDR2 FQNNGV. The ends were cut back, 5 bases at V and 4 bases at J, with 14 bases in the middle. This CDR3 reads CASSGDRRSTEAFF. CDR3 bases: TGTGCCAGCAGCGGTGACAGACGATCCACTGAAGCTTTCTTT. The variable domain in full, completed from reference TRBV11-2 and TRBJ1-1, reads EAGVAQSPRYKIIEKRQSVAFWCNPISGHATLYWYQQILGQGPKLLIQFQNNGVVDDSQLPKDRFSAERLKGVDSTLKIQPAKLEDSAVYLCASSGDRRSTEAFFGQGTRLTVV.

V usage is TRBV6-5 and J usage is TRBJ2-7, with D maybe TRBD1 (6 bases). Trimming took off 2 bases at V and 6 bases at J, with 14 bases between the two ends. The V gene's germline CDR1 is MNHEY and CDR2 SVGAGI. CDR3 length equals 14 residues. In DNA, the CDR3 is TGTGCCAGCAGTTACGGTGGCAGGGGTATCGAGCAGTACTTC. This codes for CASSYGGRGIEQYF.

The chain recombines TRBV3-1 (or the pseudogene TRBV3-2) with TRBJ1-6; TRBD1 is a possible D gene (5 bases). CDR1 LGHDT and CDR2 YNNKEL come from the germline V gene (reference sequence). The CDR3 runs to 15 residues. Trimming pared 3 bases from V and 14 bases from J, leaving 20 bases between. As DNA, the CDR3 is TGTGCCAGCAGCCATGTACCAACCCGTGGGGCATCCCTCCACTTT. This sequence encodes CASSHVPTRGASLHF.